Following are 12 T cell receptor beta chains from one sample sequenced in a study of cytomegalovirus exposure and HLA in healthy donors. Primers included in the PCR were 60 Vbeta and 13 Jbeta primers. Produced via immunoSEQ multiplex PCR; TCRdb's table is partial and in-frame only. The repertoire holds approximately 270,000 clones, with approximately 80% as singletons. The source material was PBMCs. The receptors were gathered from a girl aged 2 to 10 in good health and CMV-seronegative.

The chain couples TRBV5-1 to TRBJ2-1; TRBD2 matches at 14 bases. V lost 4 bases and J lost 12; bases outside the gene matches: 12. The CDR3 spans 16 residues. The germline CDR1 and CDR2 sequences are SGHRS and YFSETQ. CDR3 DNA: TGCGCCAGCAGCCCCCCGGGACTAGCGGGGGAAGGGGTGCAGTTCTTC. Translation: CASSPPGLAGEGVQFF.

The chain couples TRBV30 to TRBJ2-7; TRBD2 matches at 10 bases. The CDR3 contains 16 residues. Germline trimming cut 2 bases from V and 2 bases from J; bases unmatched to any gene: 9. Per germline, CDR1 GTSNPN and CDR2 SVGIG (reference sequence). The CDR3 DNA reads as TGTGCCTGGAGTTCCCTGAGCGGGAGGGAGACCTACGAGCAGTACTTC. The encoded protein is CAWSSLSGRETYEQYF.

The rearrangement joins TRBV4-1 to TRBJ2-4; no clear D gene. Trimming cost V 1 base and J 7 bases, with 5 bases left between them. CDR1 is MGHRA, CDR2 YSYEKL, per germline. This CDR3 has 12 residues. The CDR3, as DNA: TGCGCCAGCAGCCAAGGAGAGAACATTCAGTACTTC. Its translation is CASSQGENIQYF.

This sequence joins TRBV19 and TRBJ2-7; 7 bases align to TRBD2. The CDR3 loop spans 15 amino acids. Germline loops: CDR1 LNHDA, CDR2 SQIVND (reference sequence). V lost 5 bases to trimming and J lost 5 bases; unmatched junction nucleotides: 12. CDR3 nucleotide sequence: TGTGCCAGTAGTCCGTCGCGGCGGGAGTCTAACGAGCAGTACTTC. This gives the protein CASSPSRRESNEQYF.

V is TRBV10-3 and J is TRBJ2-3; 8 bases agree with TRBD2. Germline V gene data show CDR1 as ENHRY and CDR2 as SYGVKD. The CDR3 spans 12 residues. Trimming took 10 bases from V and 4 from J; bases not matched to a gene: 4. CDR3 DNA: TGTGCCACCGCAGCGGGAGCAGATACGCAGTATTTT. It translates to CATAAGADTQYF.

J is TRBJ2-7 and V is TRBV6-6; the D gene is possibly TRBD1 (7 bases). The V gene's germline CDR1 is MNHNY and CDR2 SVGAGI (reference sequence). V was pared by 10 bases and J by 5 bases, with 18 bases between. This CDR3 has 13 residues. CDR3 sequence reads: CATQGGVTNEQYF. In nucleotides, the CDR3 is TGTGCCACCCAGGGGGGAGTAACGAACGAGCAGTACTTC.

This clone was picked up a small number of times. The rearrangement uses TRBV4-1 and TRBJ2-1, with no clear D. The germline CDR1 and CDR2 sequences are MGHRA and YSYEKL. The CDR3 contains 17 residues. V was clipped by 4 bases and J by 0 bases, with 16 bases between them. The CDR3 sequence is CASSPTTLYPSYNEQFF. The CDR3 region has the DNA TGCGCCAGCAGCCCGACAACGTTGTATCCCTCCTACAATGAGCAGTTCTTC.

V is TRBV5-4 and J is TRBJ2-3; no clear D gene. Germline assignment: CDR1 SGHNT and CDR2 YYREEE (reference sequence). V was trimmed by 0 bases and J by 4 bases, leaving 18 bases between them. The CDR3 consists of 17 residues. The CDR3 sequence is CASSLEVRVISSDTQYF. CDR3 DNA: TGTGCCAGCAGCTTGGAAGTTCGGGTTATCTCGTCAGATACGCAGTATTTT.

This clone was counted between two and nine times. The chain employs TRBV5-1 and TRBJ2-3; 7 nucleotides line up with TRBD2. The CDR3 length is 16 residues. Germline V gene lookup returns CDR1 SGHRS and CDR2 YFSETQ. J lost 1 base, V lost 0 bases, and 5 bases had no gene match. The CDR3 bases are TGCGCCAGCAGCTTGGCCCAACGGGGGGGCACAGATACGCAGTATTTT. Translated, it gives CASSLAQRGGTDTQYF.

The chain is built from TRBV28 and TRBJ2-1; 9 bases match TRBD2. The trim removed 5 bases at V and 6 bases at J, leaving 11 bases unmatched. This CDR3 region has 16 residues. Germline CDR1 reads MDHEN; CDR2 reads SYDVKM. CDR3 DNA sequence: TGTGCCAGCAGTACCCCAGCGGGAGGCCACCCCAATGAGCAGTTCTTC. This codes for CASSTPAGGHPNEQFF.

Notes on this clone: The identical CDR3 is also encoded by other nucleotide sequences in the sample. The chain joins TRBV2 to TRBJ2-7; D is ambiguous. Germline V gene data show CDR1 as SNHLY and CDR2 as FYNNEI. This CDR3 is built from 11 residues. Trimming took off 5 bases at V and 3 bases at J, with 5 bases between the two ends. This chain's CDR3 is CASSRVYEQYF. In nucleotides, the CDR3 is TGTGCCAGCAGTCGAGTCTACGAGCAGTACTTC.

V usage is TRBV2 and J usage is TRBJ2-5, with TRBD1 matching 11 bases. Germline-derived CDR1 and CDR2 are SNHLY and FYNNEI. V shed 4 bases and J 4 bases; nucleotides not matched to a gene: 2. The CDR3 has 14 residues. The CDR3 here is CASSGTGGRETQYF. The CDR3 DNA reads as TGTGCCAGCAGTGGGACAGGGGGCAGAGAGACCCAGTACTTC.